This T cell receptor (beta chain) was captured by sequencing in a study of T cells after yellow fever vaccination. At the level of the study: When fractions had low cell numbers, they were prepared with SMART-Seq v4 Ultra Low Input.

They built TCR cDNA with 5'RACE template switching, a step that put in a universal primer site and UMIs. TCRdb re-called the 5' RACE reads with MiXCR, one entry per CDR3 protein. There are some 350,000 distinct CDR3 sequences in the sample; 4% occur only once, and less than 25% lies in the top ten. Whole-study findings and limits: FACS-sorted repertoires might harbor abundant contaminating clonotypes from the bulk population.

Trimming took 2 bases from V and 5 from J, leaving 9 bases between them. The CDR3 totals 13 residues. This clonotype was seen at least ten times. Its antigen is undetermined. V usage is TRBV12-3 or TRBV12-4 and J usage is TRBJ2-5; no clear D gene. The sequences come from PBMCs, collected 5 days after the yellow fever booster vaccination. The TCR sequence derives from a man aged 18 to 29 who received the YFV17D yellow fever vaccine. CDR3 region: CASSLSEEETQYF. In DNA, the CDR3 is TGTGCCAGCAGTTTATCTGAGGAGGAGACCCAGTACTTC.